The present entry profiles one TCR beta chain with its context. This could be a read error, since a much larger clone is one nucleotide away. Other DNA sequences in this specimen translate into the identical CDR3. The sample comes from a study of metastatic and nonmetastatic thyroid tumors. TCRdb re-processed the PCR reads through MiXCR. This table holds about 45,000 clones, 4% found once. None of the patients had undergone any treatment ahead of thyroid surgery. The CDR3 runs to 13 residues. Germline V lookup: CDR1 SGHDT, CDR2 YYEEEE. The V call is TRBV5-6, the J call TRBJ1-6; unclear D gene. The specimen was blood. This TCR derives from a female donor with papillary thyroid cancer or a benign thyroid nodule (not recorded which). Some clones in this sample may be carry-over from other donors' samples. The CDR3 here is CASSLPFNSPLHF. The CDR3 coding sequence is TGCGCCAGCAGCTTGCCCTTTAATTCACCCCTCCACTTT.